The 4 T cell receptor beta chains in this list originate from one sample, sequenced in a study of post-analysis software for immune sequencing data. Study findings and constraints: There were five TRBV segments more frequent in patients than controls, and TRBV5-6, TRBV5-1 and TRBV20-1 were among them.

Which antigens these TCRs recognize remains unknown. Unique molecular identifiers featured in each of the TCR beta cDNA libraries. A single record per CDR3 protein comes from TCRdb applying MiXCR to the PCR reads. Altogether roughly 410,000 distinct CDR3 sequences are present, approximately 38% being singletons, with the ten largest covering roughly 13%. Sequenced input: blood. Receptor source: a girl aged 10 to 17 with multiple sclerosis.

The CDR3 DNA reads as TGTGCCAGCTCACTGGCGGACAGTGAATCCTACGAGCAGTACTTC. It translates to CASSLADSESYEQYF. This chain joins TRBV18 and TRBJ2-7; a weak D match, TRBD1 (6 bases). The CDR3 totals 15 residues. V was trimmed by 4 bases and J by 1 base, leaving 14 bases between them. CDR1 is KGHSH, CDR2 LQKENI, per germline.

The V and J genes are TRBV29-1 and TRBJ2-5; D is perhaps TRBD1 (6 bases). The assigned J gene may be wrong: the sequence end matches TRBJ2-7 better. The CDR3 loop spans 11 amino acids. The germline V gene encodes CDR1 SQVTM and CDR2 ANQGSEA. The CDR3 region is CSVVGHHEQYF. DNA of the CDR3: TGCAGCGTTGTGGGACACCACGAGCAGTACTTC.

This clonotype was observed a handful of times. V gene TRBV6-5 combines with J gene TRBJ2-7; TRBD1 matches at 8 bases. Germline assignment: CDR1 MNHEY and CDR2 SVGAGI. This CDR3 has 15 amino acids. After removal of 2 bases from V and 3 bases from J, the junction contained 6 bases not matched to a gene. CDR3 residues: CASSYTGTGYYEQYF. CDR3 DNA: TGTGCCAGCAGTTACACCGGGACAGGCTACTACGAGCAGTACTTC.

This clonotype turned up a few times. The chain has TRBV10-3 and TRBJ2-2, with unresolved D. The CDR3 length is 13 residues. The V and J ends lost 5 bases and 3 bases respectively, with 7 bases between them. Germline V gene sequence: CDR1 ENHRY, CDR2 SYGVKD. CDR3 amino acids: CAISSMDTGELFF. The DNA for the CDR3 is TGTGCCATCAGTTCTATGGACACCGGGGAGCTGTTTTTT.